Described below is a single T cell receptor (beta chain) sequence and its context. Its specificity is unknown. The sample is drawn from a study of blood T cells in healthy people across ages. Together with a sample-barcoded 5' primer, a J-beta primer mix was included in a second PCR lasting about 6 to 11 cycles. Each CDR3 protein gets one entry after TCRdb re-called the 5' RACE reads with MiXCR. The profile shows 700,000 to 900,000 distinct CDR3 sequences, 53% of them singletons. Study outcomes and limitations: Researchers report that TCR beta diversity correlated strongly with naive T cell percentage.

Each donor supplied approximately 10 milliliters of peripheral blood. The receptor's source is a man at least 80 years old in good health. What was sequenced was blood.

The CDR3 protein is CASSRQGVTYEQYF. DNA of the CDR3: TGTGCCAGCAGCCGTCAGGGGGTCACCTACGAGCAGTACTTC. The rearrangement links TRBV3-1 to TRBJ2-7, with 7 bases lining up with TRBD1. V lost 4 bases, J lost 2 bases, and 5 bases stayed unmatched. The CDR3 contains 14 residues. Germline V CDR1 and CDR2: LGHDT, YNNKEL (reference sequence).